What follows are 21 T cell receptor beta chains derived from one specimen sequenced in a study of blood T cell repertoires in COVID-19. Libraries were prepared by immunoSEQ multiplex PCR; TCRdb keeps only in-frame clonotypes and omits some of them. This sample carries roughly 230,000 clones, 84% of them seen once, and the ten largest clones take roughly 3.1%. The material sequenced was PBMCs or T cells enriched from blood (not recorded which). The receptor source for this set is a man in his fifties or sixties who had recovered from COVID-19.

The rearrangement joins TRBV18 to TRBJ1-2; tentatively, D is TRBD1 (5 bases). This CDR3 is 17 amino acids long. Per germline, CDR1 KGHSH and CDR2 LQKENI. Deletions cut 2 bases from V and 1 base from J, with 17 bases between. For the CDR3, the DNA is TGTGCCAGCTCACCAATTCTCGACAGAAATAATAACTATGGCTACACCTTC. Protein sequence: CASSPILDRNNNYGYTF. The variable domain in full, with the rest retrieved from reference TRBV18 and TRBJ1-2, is NAGVMQNPRHLVRRRGQEARLRCSPMKGHSHVYWYRQLPEEGLKFMVYLQKENIIDESGMPKERFSAEFPKEGPSILRIQQVVRGDSAAYFCASSPILDRNNNYGYTFGSGTRLTVV.

The chain recombines TRBV7-9 with TRBJ1-3, with D possibly being TRBD1 (6 bases). Germline loops: CDR1 SEHNR, CDR2 FQNEAQ (reference sequence). There are 19 residues in the CDR3. V was trimmed by 3 bases and J by 2 bases, leaving 23 bases between them. CDR3: CASSFLLPSGRGAGNTIYF. The CDR3 DNA reads as TGTGCCAGCAGCTTTCTTCTCCCCTCGGGCAGGGGAGCTGGAAACACCATATATTTT.

This clone was detected once. The J gene is TRBJ1-4, the V gene TRBV5-1; no definite D call. CDR3 length: 13 amino acids. Germline V CDR1 and CDR2: SGHRS, YFSETQ. The V and J ends lost 0 bases and 8 bases respectively, with 8 bases between them. The DNA for the CDR3 is TGCGCCAGCAGCTTGGGAGTTTTCGAAAAACTGTTTTTT. Its translation is CASSLGVFEKLFF.

The chain combines TRBV6-5 with TRBJ1-1; 8 bases fit TRBD1. Germline V gives CDR1 MNHEY, CDR2 SVGAGI. The CDR3 spans 14 residues. With V trimmed by 5 bases and J by 4 bases, 6 bases remained unmatched. In DNA form, the CDR3 reads TGTGCCAGCAGTCCTCGACAGGGGCGCACTGAAGCTTTCTTT. Residues: CASSPRQGRTEAFF.

V and J are TRBV19 and TRBJ1-2; TRBD1 aligns across 7 bases. The trim removed 5 bases at V and 7 bases at J, leaving 13 bases unmatched. CDR1 and CDR2 (germline): LNHDA, SQIVND (reference sequence). The CDR3 length is 15 residues. CDR3 protein: CASSGNRGIVAGYTF. CDR3 nucleotides: TGTGCCAGTAGTGGCAACAGGGGAATCGTGGCTGGCTACACCTTC.

V gene TRBV5-4 combines with J gene TRBJ2-3, with 11 nucleotides matching TRBD2. The germline CDR1 and CDR2 sequences are SGHNT and YYREEE (reference sequence). After removal of 0 bases from V and 1 base from J, the junction contained 7 bases not matched to a gene. This CDR3 is built from 18 residues. CDR3 DNA: TGTGCCAGCAGCTTGGGAGTAGCGGGGGGGTCTGGCACAGATACGCAGTATTTT. As protein: CASSLGVAGGSGTDTQYF.

The table lists this clone with a few counts. The gene calls are TRBV19 and TRBJ2-1; 9 bases map to TRBD1. This CDR3 has 17 amino acids. CDR1 and CDR2 from the germline V gene are LNHDA and SQIVND (reference sequence). Trimming at V came to 4 bases and at J to 4 bases, leaving 11 bases not matched to a gene. This CDR3 is CASSRQGGQGMYNEQFF. The CDR3 bases are TGTGCCAGTAGTAGACAGGGGGGACAGGGAATGTACAATGAGCAGTTCTTC.

In its sample, this clone was seen once. The chain employs TRBV27 and TRBJ2-1; the match to TRBD1 covers 8 bases. V lost 4 bases, J lost 5 bases, and 4 bases stayed unmatched. Germline CDR1 reads MNHEY; CDR2 reads SMNVEV (reference sequence). CDR3 size: 14 residues. This CDR3 reads CASSWTGIHNEQFF. The CDR3 nucleotides read TGTGCCAGCAGTTGGACAGGGATCCACAATGAGCAGTTCTTC.

The chain recombines TRBV6-5 with TRBJ1-5; weak D call: TRBD1 (5 bases). V lost 6 bases, J lost 4 bases, and 13 bases lay in between. Germline loops: CDR1 MNHEY, CDR2 SVGAGI. CDR3 size: 14 residues. CDR3 nucleotides: TGTGCCAGCAGCGCCGGGGGGAGAAATCAGCCCCAGCATTTT. This codes for CASSAGGRNQPQHF.

The rearrangement links TRBV7-9 to TRBJ2-2; 7 positions agree with TRBD2. This CDR3 region has 16 residues. CDR1 and CDR2 from the germline V gene are SEHNR and FQNEAQ (reference sequence). The V and J ends lost 5 bases and 4 bases, in that order; junction bases with no gene match: 10. For the CDR3, the DNA is TGTGCCAGCAGCCCAGCCAGCGGGGCGCGCACCGGGGAGCTGTTTTTT. Protein: CASSPASGARTGELFF.

The chain couples TRBV6-6 to TRBJ2-7; the match to TRBD1 covers 8 bases. J was trimmed by 4 bases and V by 6 bases; bases with no gene match: 11. This CDR3 is 15 amino acids long. Germline V gene data show CDR1 as MNHNY and CDR2 as SVGAGI (reference sequence). CDR3: CASRAMDREKYEQYF. The CDR3 nucleotides read TGTGCCAGCAGAGCAATGGACAGGGAAAAATACGAGCAGTACTTC.

This chain links TRBV5-5 with TRBJ2-2, with 15 positions matching TRBD2. Germline V gene lookup returns CDR1 SGHKS and CDR2 YYEKEE (reference sequence). There are 17 residues in the CDR3. V trimming: 5 bases; J trimming: 3 bases; junction bases outside the gene matches: 5. The CDR3 protein is CASRMGLAGGHTGELFF. The CDR3 DNA reads TGTGCCAGCAGAATGGGACTAGCGGGGGGTCACACCGGGGAGCTGTTTTTT.

The table lists this clone with a few counts. V usage is TRBV15 and J usage is TRBJ1-4, with D perhaps TRBD1 (5 bases). The CDR3 length is 16 residues. The germline V and J ends were trimmed by 0 bases and 5 bases, with 13 bases remaining between them. The germline gives CDR1 LNHNV, CDR2 YYDKDF (reference sequence). This chain's CDR3 is CATSRDLGQANEKLFF. Written as DNA, the CDR3 is TGTGCCACCAGCAGAGATCTAGGACAAGCCAATGAAAAACTGTTTTTT.

The chain joins TRBV12-5 to TRBJ2-7; TRBD1 matches 12 bases. V was clipped by 0 bases and J by 3 bases; unmatched bases: 3. Germline-derived CDR1 and CDR2 are LGHNT and FRNRAP. This CDR3 spans 16 amino acids. CDR3 region: CASGLVRDRGHYEQYF. CDR3 coding DNA: TGTGCTAGTGGTTTGGTGCGGGACAGGGGGCACTACGAGCAGTACTTC.

This chain links TRBV5-1 with TRBJ1-2; D may be TRBD1 (5 bases). The CDR3 extends over 13 amino acids. The V end was cut by 2 bases, the J end by 3 bases, with 8 bases between. Germline-derived CDR1 and CDR2 are SGHRS and YFSETQ. CDR3 sequence: CASSFGRDYGYTF. The CDR3 DNA is TGCGCCAGCAGCTTCGGCAGGGACTATGGCTACACCTTC.

J is TRBJ2-7 and V is TRBV19; 7 nucleotides agree with TRBD2. Germline CDR1 is LNHDA and CDR2 is SQIVND (reference sequence). J was trimmed by 0 bases and V by 6 bases; bases with no gene match: 8. This CDR3 is built from 15 residues. CDR3 coding DNA: TGTGCCAGTAGGCTGTCAGGGACTACCTCCTACGAGCAGTACTTC. Its translation: CASRLSGTTSYEQYF.

V gene TRBV28 combines with J gene TRBJ2-1; 8 bases agree with TRBD2. The germline CDR1 and CDR2 sequences are MDHEN and SYDVKM. CDR3 length: 15 amino acids. V was clipped by 7 bases and J by 9 bases; unmatched bases: 14. The CDR3 DNA follows: TGTGCCAGCAAGCTCCCGGGAGGGCCGTTAATTGAGCAGTTCTTC. Residues: CASKLPGGPLIEQFF.

The rearrangement links TRBV7-2 to TRBJ1-5, with unresolved D. Germline loops: CDR1 SGHTA, CDR2 FQGNSA. Deletions cut 8 bases from V and 1 base from J, with 12 bases between. This CDR3 is built from 14 residues. The CDR3 region is CASRTSGSNQPQHF. The CDR3 region has the DNA TGTGCCAGCCGAACGTCGGGGAGCAATCAGCCCCAGCATTTT.

In this sample, this clone turned up once. The J gene is TRBJ1-4, the V gene TRBV27; a weak D match, TRBD1 (6 bases). The CDR3 has 15 residues. Germline V gene lookup returns CDR1 MNHEY and CDR2 SMNVEV (reference sequence). Trimming took 6 bases from V and 4 from J, leaving 15 bases between them. CDR3 in amino acids: CASSPTGLGNEKLFF. The CDR3 DNA reads TGTGCCAGCAGCCCAACAGGGCTGGGTAATGAAAAACTGTTTTTT.

The chain combines TRBV5-8 with TRBJ1-1; D is possibly TRBD1 (5 bases). The germline gives CDR1 SGHTS, CDR2 YDEGEE. This CDR3 is built from 15 residues. Trimming took 5 bases from V and 0 from J, leaving 14 bases between them. The CDR3 is CASRPGTHLNTEAFF. CDR3 DNA sequence: TGTGCCAGCAGACCAGGGACTCATCTGAACACTGAAGCTTTCTTT.

This chain links TRBV27 with TRBJ1-5; D is possibly TRBD1 (5 bases). Germline-derived CDR1 and CDR2 are MNHEY and SMNVEV (reference sequence). The CDR3 length is 14 residues. V was clipped by 3 bases and J by 15 bases, with 21 bases between them. CDR3 DNA: TGTGCCAGCAGTTTGGCAGGCGACAGCCTAAGCCGGCATTTT. Protein sequence: CASSLAGDSLSRHF.